This T cell receptor (beta chain) was captured by sequencing in a study of shared clonotypes between healthy human individuals. Profiling relied on immunoSEQ multiplex PCR, and the TCRdb table lists in-frame clones only, not all of them. The sample has approximately 500,000 clones; almost 97% are singletons. The germline gives CDR1 MRHNA, CDR2 SNTAGT. J was trimmed by 4 bases and V by 3 bases; bases with no gene match: 4. The CDR3 is 14 amino acids. Material for sequencing was naive CD4+ T cells sorted from blood. Subset given: CD45RA+ positively selected. V is TRBV6-4 and J is TRBJ2-3; 7 nucleotides line up with TRBD2. The sequence derives from a woman in her twenties or thirties in good health. CDR3 residues: CASSETGGPDTQYF. The CDR3 DNA is TGTGCCAGCAGTGAAACGGGAGGTCCAGATACGCAGTATTTT.